This TCR beta chain was retrieved from a study of PD-L1 blockade in urothelial cancer. About the study: Prior chemotherapy regimens per patient numbered 0 to 3. Blood was subjected to analysis at 3 weeks (second dose) and 6 weeks following treatment start. Study-level results: TCR clonality was measured in pretreatment peripheral blood. Clonality below the median predicted better survival. Blood clones associated with the tumor expanded more at 3 weeks in durable-benefit patients.

Details on this clone: Its antigen is unidentified.

Repertoires were generated with immunoSEQ multiplex PCR, while TCRdb's copy carries only in-frame clones and drops some. The table lists approximately 88,000 clones, 84% of them singletons. Germline V gene lookup returns CDR1 MGHRA and CDR2 YSYEKL. V shed 3 bases and J shed 2 bases, with 7 bases lying between them. The CDR3 runs to 13 residues. Time point in this sample: pretreatment peripheral blood. This sequence originates from a man aged 55-75 years with urothelial cancer. This specimen was PBMCs, taken around atezolizumab (anti-PD-L1) treatment. This chain connects TRBV4-1 to TRBJ1-2, with D unresolved. This CDR3 is CASSHEANYGYTF. CDR3 sequence (DNA): TGCGCCAGCAGCCATGAGGCGAACTATGGCTACACCTTC.